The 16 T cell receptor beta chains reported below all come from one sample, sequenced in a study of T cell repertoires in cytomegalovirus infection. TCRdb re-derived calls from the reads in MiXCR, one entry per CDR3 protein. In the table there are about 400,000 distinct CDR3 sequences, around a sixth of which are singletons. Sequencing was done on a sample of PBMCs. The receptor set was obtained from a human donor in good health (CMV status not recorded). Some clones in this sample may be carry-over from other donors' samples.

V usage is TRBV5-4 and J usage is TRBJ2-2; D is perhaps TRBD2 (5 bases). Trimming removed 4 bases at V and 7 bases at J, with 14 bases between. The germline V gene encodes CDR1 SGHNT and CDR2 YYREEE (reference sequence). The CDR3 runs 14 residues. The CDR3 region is CASSIRSEGGELFF. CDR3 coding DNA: TGTGCCAGCAGCATAAGGAGTGAGGGCGGGGAGCTGTTTTTT.

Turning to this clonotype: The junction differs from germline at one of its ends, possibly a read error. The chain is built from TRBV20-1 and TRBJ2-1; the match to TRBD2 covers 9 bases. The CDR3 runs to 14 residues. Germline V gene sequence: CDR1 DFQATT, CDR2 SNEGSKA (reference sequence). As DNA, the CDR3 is TGCAGTGCTCAGCGGGAGGCGTTCTCCAATGCGCAGTTCTTC. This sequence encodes CSAQREAFSNAQFF.

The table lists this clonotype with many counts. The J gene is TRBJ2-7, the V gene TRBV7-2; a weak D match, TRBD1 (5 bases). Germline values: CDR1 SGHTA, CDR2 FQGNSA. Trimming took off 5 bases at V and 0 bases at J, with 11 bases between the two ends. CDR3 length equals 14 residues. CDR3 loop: CASSTQGFSYEQYF. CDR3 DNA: TGTGCCAGCAGCACGCAGGGTTTCTCCTACGAGCAGTACTTC.

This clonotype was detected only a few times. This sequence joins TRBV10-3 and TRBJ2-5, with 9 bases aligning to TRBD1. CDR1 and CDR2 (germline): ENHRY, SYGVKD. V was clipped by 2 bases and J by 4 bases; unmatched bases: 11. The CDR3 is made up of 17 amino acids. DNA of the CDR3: TGTGCCATCAGTGAGAGAGGAACGGGACAGGGTGGAGAGACCCAGTACTTC. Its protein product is CAISERGTGQGGETQYF.

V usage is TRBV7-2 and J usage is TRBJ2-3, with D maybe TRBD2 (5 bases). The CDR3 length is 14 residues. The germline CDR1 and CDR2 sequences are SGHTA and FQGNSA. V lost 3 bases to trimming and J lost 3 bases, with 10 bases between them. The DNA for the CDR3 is TGTGCCAGCAGCTTCGGGGTCACTACAGATACGCAGTATTTT. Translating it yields CASSFGVTTDTQYF.

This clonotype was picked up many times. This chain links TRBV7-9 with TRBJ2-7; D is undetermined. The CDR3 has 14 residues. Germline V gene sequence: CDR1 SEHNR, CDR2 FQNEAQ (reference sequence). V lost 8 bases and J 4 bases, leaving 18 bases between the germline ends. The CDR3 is CASDSQGGLYEQYF. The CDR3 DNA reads TGTGCCAGCGACTCCCAAGGTGGTTTGTACGAGCAGTACTTC.

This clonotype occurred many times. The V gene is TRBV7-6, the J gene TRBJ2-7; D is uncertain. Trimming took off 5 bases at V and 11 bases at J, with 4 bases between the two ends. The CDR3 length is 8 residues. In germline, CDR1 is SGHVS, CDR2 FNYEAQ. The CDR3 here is CASSPKYF. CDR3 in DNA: TGTGCCAGCAGCCCTAAGTACTTC.

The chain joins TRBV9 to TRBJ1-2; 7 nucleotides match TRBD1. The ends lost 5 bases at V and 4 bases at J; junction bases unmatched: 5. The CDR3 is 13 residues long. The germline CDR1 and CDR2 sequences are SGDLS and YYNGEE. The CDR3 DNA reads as TGTGCCAGCAGTGCGACAGGGACCTATGGCTACACCTTC. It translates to CASSATGTYGYTF.

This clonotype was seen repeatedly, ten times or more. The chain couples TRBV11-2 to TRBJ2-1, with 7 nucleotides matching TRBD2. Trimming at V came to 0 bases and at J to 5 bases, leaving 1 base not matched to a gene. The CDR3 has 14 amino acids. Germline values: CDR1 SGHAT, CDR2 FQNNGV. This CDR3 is CASSLELADNEQFF. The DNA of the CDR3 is TGTGCCAGCAGCTTAGAGCTAGCGGACAATGAGCAGTTCTTC.

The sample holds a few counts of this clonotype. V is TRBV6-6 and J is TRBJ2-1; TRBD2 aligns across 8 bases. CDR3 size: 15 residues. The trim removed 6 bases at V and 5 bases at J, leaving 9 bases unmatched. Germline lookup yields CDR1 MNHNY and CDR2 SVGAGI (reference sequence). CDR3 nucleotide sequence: TGTGCCAGCAGCCCCTGGGGACTAGGGGACAATGAGCAGTTCTTC. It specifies CASSPWGLGDNEQFF.

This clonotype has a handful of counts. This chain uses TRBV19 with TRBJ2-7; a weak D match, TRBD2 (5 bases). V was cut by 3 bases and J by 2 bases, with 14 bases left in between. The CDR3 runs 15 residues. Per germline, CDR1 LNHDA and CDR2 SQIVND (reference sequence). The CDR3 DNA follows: TGTGCCAGTAGTATGGGAGACGGTACAACCTACGAGCAGTACTTC. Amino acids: CASSMGDGTTYEQYF.

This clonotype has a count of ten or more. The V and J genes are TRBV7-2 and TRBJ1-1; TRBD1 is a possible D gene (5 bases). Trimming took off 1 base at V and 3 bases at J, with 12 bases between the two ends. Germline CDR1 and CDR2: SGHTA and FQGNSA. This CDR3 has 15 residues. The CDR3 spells CASSLEPGGDTEAFF. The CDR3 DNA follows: TGTGCCAGCAGCTTAGAACCGGGAGGGGACACTGAAGCTTTCTTT.

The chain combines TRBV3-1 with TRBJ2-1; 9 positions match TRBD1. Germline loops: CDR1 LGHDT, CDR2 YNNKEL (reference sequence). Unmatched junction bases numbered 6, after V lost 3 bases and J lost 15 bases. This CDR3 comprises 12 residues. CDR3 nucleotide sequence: TGTGCCAGCAGCCAGGGGGACAGGGTGTCGTTCTTC. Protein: CASSQGDRVSFF.

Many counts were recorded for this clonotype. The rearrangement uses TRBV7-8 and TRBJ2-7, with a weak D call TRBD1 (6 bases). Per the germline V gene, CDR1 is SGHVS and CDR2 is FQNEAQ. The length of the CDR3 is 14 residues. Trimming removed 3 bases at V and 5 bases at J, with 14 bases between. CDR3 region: CASSFGDMMNEQYF. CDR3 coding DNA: TGTGCCAGCAGCTTTGGGGACATGATGAACGAGCAGTACTTC.

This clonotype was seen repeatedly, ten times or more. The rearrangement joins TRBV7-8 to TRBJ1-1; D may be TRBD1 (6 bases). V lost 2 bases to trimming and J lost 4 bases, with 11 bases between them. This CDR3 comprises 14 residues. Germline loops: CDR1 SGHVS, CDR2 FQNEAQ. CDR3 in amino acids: CASSLRGGGTEAFF. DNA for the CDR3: TGTGCCAGCAGCTTACGAGGGGGGGGCACTGAAGCTTTCTTT.

This CDR3 reads CAISEAGEGNTIYF. DNA of the CDR3: TGTGCCATCAGTGAGGCAGGGGAAGGAAACACCATATATTTT. The V gene is TRBV10-3, the J gene TRBJ1-3; a weak D match, TRBD1 (6 bases). The CDR3 totals 14 residues. V was trimmed by 2 bases and J by 4 bases, leaving 9 bases between them. In germline, CDR1 is ENHRY, CDR2 SYGVKD.